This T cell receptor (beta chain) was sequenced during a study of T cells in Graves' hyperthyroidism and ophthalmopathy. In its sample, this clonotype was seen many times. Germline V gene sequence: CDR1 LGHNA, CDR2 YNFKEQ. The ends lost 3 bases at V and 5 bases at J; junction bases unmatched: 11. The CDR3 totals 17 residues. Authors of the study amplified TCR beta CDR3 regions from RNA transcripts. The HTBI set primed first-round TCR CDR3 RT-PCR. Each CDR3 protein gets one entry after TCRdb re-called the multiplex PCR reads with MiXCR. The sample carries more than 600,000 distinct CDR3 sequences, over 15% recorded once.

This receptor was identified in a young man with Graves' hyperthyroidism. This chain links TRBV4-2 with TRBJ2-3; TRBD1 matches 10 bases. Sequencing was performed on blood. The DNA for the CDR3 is TGTGCCAGCAGCCAGACCGGGACAGGGGAAGGGGGAGATACGCAGTATTTT. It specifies CASSQTGTGEGGDTQYF.